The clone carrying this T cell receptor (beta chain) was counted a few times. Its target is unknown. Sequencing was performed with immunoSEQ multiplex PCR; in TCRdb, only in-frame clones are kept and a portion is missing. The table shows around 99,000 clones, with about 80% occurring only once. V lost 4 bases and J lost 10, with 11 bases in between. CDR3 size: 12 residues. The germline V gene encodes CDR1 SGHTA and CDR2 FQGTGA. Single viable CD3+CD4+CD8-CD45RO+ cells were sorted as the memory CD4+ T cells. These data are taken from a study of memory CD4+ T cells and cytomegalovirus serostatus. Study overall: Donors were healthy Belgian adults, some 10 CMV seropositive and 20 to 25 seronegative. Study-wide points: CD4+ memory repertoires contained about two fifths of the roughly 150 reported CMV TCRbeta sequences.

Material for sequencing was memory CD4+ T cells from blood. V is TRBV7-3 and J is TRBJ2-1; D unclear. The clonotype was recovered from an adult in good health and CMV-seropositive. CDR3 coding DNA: TGTGCCAGCAGCTCGGATGTCGGCGAGCAGTTCTTC. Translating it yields CASSSDVGEQFF.